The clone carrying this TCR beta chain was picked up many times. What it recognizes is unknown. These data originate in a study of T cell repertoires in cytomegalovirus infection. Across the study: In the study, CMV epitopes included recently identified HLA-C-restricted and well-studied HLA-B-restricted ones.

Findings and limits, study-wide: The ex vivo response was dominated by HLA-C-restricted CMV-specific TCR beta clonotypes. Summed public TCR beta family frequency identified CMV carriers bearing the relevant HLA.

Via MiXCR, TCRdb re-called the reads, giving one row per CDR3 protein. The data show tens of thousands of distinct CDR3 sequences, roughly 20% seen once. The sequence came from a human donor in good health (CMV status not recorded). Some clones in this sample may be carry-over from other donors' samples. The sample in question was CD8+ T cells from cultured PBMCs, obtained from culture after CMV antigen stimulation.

CDR3 nucleotide sequence: TGTGCCAGTCGACAGGGGCCTGGAAACACCATATATTTT. Amino acid sequence: CASRQGPGNTIYF. The chain combines TRBV11-3 with TRBJ1-3; TRBD1 aligns across 8 bases. Per germline, CDR1 SGHNT and CDR2 YENEEA. This CDR3 has 13 amino acids. Unmatched junction bases numbered 3, after V lost 9 bases and J lost 2 bases.